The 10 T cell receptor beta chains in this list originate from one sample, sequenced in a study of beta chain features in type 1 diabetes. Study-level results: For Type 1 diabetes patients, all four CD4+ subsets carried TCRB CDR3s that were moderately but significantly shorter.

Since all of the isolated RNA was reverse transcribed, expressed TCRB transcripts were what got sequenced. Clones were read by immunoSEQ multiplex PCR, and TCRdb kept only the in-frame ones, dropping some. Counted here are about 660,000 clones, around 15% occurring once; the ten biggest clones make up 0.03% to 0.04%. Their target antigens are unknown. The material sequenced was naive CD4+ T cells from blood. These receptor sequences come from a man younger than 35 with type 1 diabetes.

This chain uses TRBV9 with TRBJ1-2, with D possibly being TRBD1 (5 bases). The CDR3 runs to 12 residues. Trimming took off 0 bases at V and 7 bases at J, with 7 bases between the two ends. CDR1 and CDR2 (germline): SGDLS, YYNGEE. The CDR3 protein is CASSVERGGYTF. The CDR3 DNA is TGTGCCAGCAGCGTAGAAAGGGGTGGCTACACCTTC.

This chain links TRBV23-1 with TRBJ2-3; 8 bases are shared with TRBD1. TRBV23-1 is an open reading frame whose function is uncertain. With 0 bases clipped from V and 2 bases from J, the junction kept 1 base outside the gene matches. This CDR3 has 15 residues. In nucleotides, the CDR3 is TGCGCCAGCAGTCAATCTCAGGGGGCCACAGATACGCAGTATTTT. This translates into CASSQSQGATDTQYF.

In nucleotides, the CDR3 is TGTGCCAGCAGCGTAGAGCCAGATACGCAGTATTTT. It yields the protein CASSVEPDTQYF. This sequence joins TRBV9 and TRBJ2-3; D not resolved. CDR3 length equals 12 residues. The germline V gene encodes CDR1 SGDLS and CDR2 YYNGEE. V shed 0 bases and J shed 4 bases, with 3 bases lying between them. The whole variable domain, remainder taken from reference TRBV9 and TRBJ2-3, is DSGVTQTPKHLITATGQRVTLRCSPRSGDLSVYWYQQSLDQGLQFLIQYYNGEERAKGNILERFSAQQFPDLHSELNLSSLELGDSALYFCASSVEPDTQYFGPGTRLTVL.

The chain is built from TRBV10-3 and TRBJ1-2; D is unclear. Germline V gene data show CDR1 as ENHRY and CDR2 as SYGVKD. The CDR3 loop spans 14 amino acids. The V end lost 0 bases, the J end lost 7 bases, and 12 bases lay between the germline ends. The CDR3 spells CAISESEAAGGYTF. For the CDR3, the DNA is TGTGCCATCAGTGAGTCTGAGGCCGCGGGTGGCTACACCTTC.

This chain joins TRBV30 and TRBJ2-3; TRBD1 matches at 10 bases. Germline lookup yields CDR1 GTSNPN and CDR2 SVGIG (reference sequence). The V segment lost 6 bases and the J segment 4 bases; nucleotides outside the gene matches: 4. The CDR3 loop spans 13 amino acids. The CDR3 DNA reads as TGTGCCTGCGACAGGGGGCGCGCAGATACGCAGTATTTT. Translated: CACDRGRADTQYF.

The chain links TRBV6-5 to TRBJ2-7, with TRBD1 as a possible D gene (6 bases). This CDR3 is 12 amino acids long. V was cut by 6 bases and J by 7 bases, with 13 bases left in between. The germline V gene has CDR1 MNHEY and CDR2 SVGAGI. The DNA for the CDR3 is TGTGCCAGCAGGCCCGGGACATCTGAGCAGTACTTC. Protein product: CASRPGTSEQYF.

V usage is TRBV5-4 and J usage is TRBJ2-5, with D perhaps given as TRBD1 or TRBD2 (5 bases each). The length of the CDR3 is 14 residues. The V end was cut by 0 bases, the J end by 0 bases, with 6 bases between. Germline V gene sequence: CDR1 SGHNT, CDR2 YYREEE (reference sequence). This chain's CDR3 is CASSLGGDQETQYF. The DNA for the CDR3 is TGTGCCAGCAGCTTGGGAGGGGACCAAGAGACCCAGTACTTC. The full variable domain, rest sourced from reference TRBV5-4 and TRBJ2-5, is ETGVTQSPTHLIKTRGQQVTLRCSSQSGHNTVSWYQQALGQGPQFIFQYYREEENGRGNFPPRFSGLQFPNYSSELNVNALELDDSALYLCASSLGGDQETQYFGPGTRLLVL.

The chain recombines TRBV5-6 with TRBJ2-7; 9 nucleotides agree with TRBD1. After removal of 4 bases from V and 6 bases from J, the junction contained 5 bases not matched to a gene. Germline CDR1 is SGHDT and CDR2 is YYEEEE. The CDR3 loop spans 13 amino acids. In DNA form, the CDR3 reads TGTGCCAGCAGCCCGAGGGACAGGGCCGAGCAGTACTTC. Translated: CASSPRDRAEQYF.

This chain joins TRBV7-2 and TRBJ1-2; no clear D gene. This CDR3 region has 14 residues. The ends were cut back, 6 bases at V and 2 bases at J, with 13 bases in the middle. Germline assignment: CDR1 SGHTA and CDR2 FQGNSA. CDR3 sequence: CASRYPGFNYGYTF. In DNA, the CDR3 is TGTGCCAGCAGATACCCGGGCTTCAACTATGGCTACACCTTC.

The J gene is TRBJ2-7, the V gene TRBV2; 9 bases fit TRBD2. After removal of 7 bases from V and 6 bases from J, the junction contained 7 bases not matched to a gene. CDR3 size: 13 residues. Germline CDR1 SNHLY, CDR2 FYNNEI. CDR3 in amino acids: CASMPGLAAEQYF. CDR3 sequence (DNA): TGTGCCAGCATGCCGGGACTAGCCGCCGAGCAGTACTTC.